Presented here are 28 T cell receptor beta chains from one specimen sequenced in a study of blood T cell repertoires in COVID-19. The table came from immunoSEQ multiplex PCR; TCRdb's copy has only in-frame clones and leaves some out. Here the sample spans about 210,000 clones, roughly 90% being singletons. Sequenced input: peripheral blood. These TCRs come from a man between 65 and 85 years old with acute or convalescent COVID-19.

A single count supports this clone. The chain carries TRBV7-3 and TRBJ2-1; D may be TRBD1 (8 bases). CDR1 SGHTA and CDR2 FQGTGA come from the germline V gene. Trimming pared 5 bases from V and 4 bases from J, leaving 18 bases between. The CDR3 runs to 16 residues. This chain's CDR3 is CASSPQGAGVYNEQFF. The CDR3 nucleotides are TGTGCCAGCAGCCCCCAGGGGGCGGGAGTTTACAATGAGCAGTTCTTC.

CDR3 sequence reads: CAISDPTRRQGRNSANEQYF. The CDR3 region has the DNA TGTGCCATCAGTGACCCCACGAGGCGGCAGGGGCGCAACTCAGCGAACGAGCAGTACTTC. J is TRBJ2-7 and V is TRBV10-3; TRBD1 might be the D (6 bases). V lost 3 bases to trimming and J lost 5 bases, with 32 bases between them. This CDR3 has 20 residues. Germline CDR1 is ENHRY and CDR2 is SYGVKD.

J is TRBJ1-5 and V is TRBV9; D is perhaps TRBD1 (5 bases). The length of the CDR3 is 15 residues. In germline, CDR1 is SGDLS, CDR2 YYNGEE. V dropped 3 bases and J dropped 0 bases, with 10 bases sitting between them. The CDR3 bases are TGTGCCAGCAGCGCAGCAGGGTATAGCAATCAGCCCCAGCATTTT. It specifies CASSAAGYSNQPQHF.

The chain links TRBV7-8 to TRBJ2-7; possibly TRBD2 for D (5 bases). V shed 0 bases and J shed 2 bases, with 11 bases lying between them. The V gene's germline CDR1 is SGHVS and CDR2 FQNEAQ. The CDR3 contains 15 residues. Written as DNA, the CDR3 is TGTGCCAGCAGCTTAGCGGGCGGGCAGACCTACGAGCAGTACTTC. Translating it yields CASSLAGGQTYEQYF.

V usage is TRBV30 and J usage is TRBJ1-5, with D hard to call. Trimming removed 1 base at V and 6 bases at J, with 10 bases between. Germline V gives CDR1 GTSNPN, CDR2 SVGIG (reference sequence). The CDR3 is 13 amino acids. CDR3 residues: CAWSGSEGQPQHF. CDR3 nucleotides: TGTGCCTGGAGTGGGTCCGAGGGTCAGCCCCAGCATTTT.

The rearrangement joins TRBV14 to TRBJ1-1; possible D gene TRBD1, 5 bases. V was shortened by 4 bases and J by 5 bases, with 14 bases between the two germline ends. Germline-derived CDR1 and CDR2 are SGHDN and FVKESK. The CDR3 totals 14 residues. CDR3 sequence (DNA): TGTGCCAGCAGCCGAGGGTTGCGGGGGACTGAAGCTTTCTTT. It encodes CASSRGLRGTEAFF.

The chain recombines TRBV7-9 with TRBJ2-1; 11 bases fit TRBD2. Per germline, CDR1 SEHNR and CDR2 FQNEAQ (reference sequence). J was trimmed by 6 bases and V by 5 bases; bases with no gene match: 6. The CDR3 is made up of 15 amino acids. Here the CDR3 reads CASSLTSGSSNEQFF. CDR3 DNA: TGTGCCAGCAGCCTTACTAGCGGGAGTTCCAATGAGCAGTTCTTC.

This sequence joins TRBV6-6 and TRBJ1-1, with TRBD1 matching over 9 bases. Trimming removed 8 bases from V and 5 bases from J; junction bases left unmatched: 6. This CDR3 region has 13 residues. CDR1 MNHNY and CDR2 SVGAGI come from the germline V gene (reference sequence). CDR3 sequence reads: CASCGQGKTEAFF. The DNA for the CDR3 is TGTGCCAGCTGCGGACAGGGGAAAACTGAAGCTTTCTTT.

The chain links TRBV15 to TRBJ2-7; D call uncertain. CDR3 length equals 15 residues. Trimming pared 3 bases from V and 2 bases from J, leaving 14 bases between. The germline CDR1 and CDR2 sequences are LNHNV and YYDKDF (reference sequence). CDR3 sequence reads: CATSSFLRGTYEQYF. In nucleotides, the CDR3 is TGTGCCACCAGCAGTTTCCTGAGAGGCACCTACGAGCAGTACTTC.

CDR3 region: CASNTPTGDISGYTF. The DNA for the CDR3 is TGTGCCAGTAATACACCGACAGGGGACATCTCTGGCTACACCTTC. The chain uses TRBV19 and TRBJ1-2; 8 bases fit TRBD1. Trimming removed 7 bases from V and 7 bases from J; junction bases left unmatched: 14. The germline CDR1 and CDR2 sequences are LNHDA and SQIVND (reference sequence). The CDR3 totals 15 residues.

This clone was counted once. The chain uses TRBV9 and TRBJ1-6; D call uncertain. Germline V gene lookup returns CDR1 SGDLS and CDR2 YYNGEE. This CDR3 region has 14 residues. Trimming shortened V by 0 bases and J by 5 bases, and 6 bases separated the two germline ends. CDR3 DNA sequence: TGTGCCAGCAGCGTAGCCGTCCATAATTCACCCCTCCACTTT. Translated, it gives CASSVAVHNSPLHF.

CDR3 region: CASSVSGTYQPQHF. The CDR3 DNA reads as TGTGCCAGCAGCGTATCGGGTACTTATCAGCCCCAGCATTTT. V gene TRBV9 combines with J gene TRBJ1-5; D is ambiguous. The germline gives CDR1 SGDLS, CDR2 YYNGEE. The CDR3 has 14 residues. Trimming took 1 base from V and 5 from J, leaving 10 bases between them.

The V and J genes are TRBV30 and TRBJ2-1; tentatively, D is TRBD1 (6 bases). CDR3 size: 13 residues. Trimming left V 5 bases short and J 0 bases short, with 8 bases between. CDR1 is GTSNPN and CDR2 is SVGIG in the germline V gene (reference sequence). CDR3 DNA sequence: TGTGCCTGGCTCAGGGGCTCCTACAATGAGCAGTTCTTC. Translating gives CAWLRGSYNEQFF. The full variable domain, its missing parts supplied by reference TRBV30 and TRBJ2-1, is SQTIHQWPATLVQPVGSPLSLECTVEGTSNPNLYWYRQAAGRGLQLLFYSVGIGQISSEVPQNLSASRPQDRQFILSSKKLLLSDSGFYLCAWLRGSYNEQFFGPGTRLTVL.

The J gene is TRBJ1-2, the V gene TRBV28, with D uncertain. Germline CDR1 reads MDHEN; CDR2 reads SYDVKM. The CDR3 spans 15 residues. With 6 bases removed from V and 4 bases from J, the gap between germline ends came to 18 bases. The CDR3 loop is CASSPVERMSYGYTF. The DNA of the CDR3 is TGTGCCAGCAGCCCAGTCGAGAGGATGTCCTATGGCTACACCTTC.

This clone was detected only a few times. The chain joins TRBV6-5 to TRBJ2-7; 8 nucleotides line up with TRBD2. This CDR3 is 14 amino acids long. The V gene's germline CDR1 is MNHEY and CDR2 SVGAGI. Unmatched junction bases numbered 10, after V lost 6 bases and J lost 6 bases. CDR3 bases: TGTGCCAGCAGCGGAAGCGGGAGAGGGGGCGAGCAGTACTTC. It yields the protein CASSGSGRGGEQYF.

In its sample, this clone was seen a few times. V and J are TRBV6-1 and TRBJ2-1; a weak D match, TRBD2 (6 bases). The CDR3 totals 13 residues. Trimming took off 6 bases at V and 3 bases at J, with 9 bases between the two ends. Germline V gene sequence: CDR1 MNHNS, CDR2 SASEGT. DNA for the CDR3: TGTGCCAGCAGACGACTAGACTACAATGAGCAGTTCTTC. It yields the protein CASRRLDYNEQFF.

CDR3 sequence: CATSDFKGVNTDTQYF. CDR3 in DNA: TGTGCCACCAGTGATTTTAAGGGGGTCAACACAGATACGCAGTATTTT. The chain uses TRBV24-1 and TRBJ2-3, with D possibly TRBD1 on 6 matching bases. V lost 1 base, J lost 2 bases, and 12 bases lay in between. The germline CDR1 and CDR2 sequences are KGHDR and SFDVKD. This CDR3 contains 16 residues.

The gene calls are TRBV18 and TRBJ1-1; D is possibly TRBD1 (6 bases). Per the germline V gene, CDR1 is KGHSH and CDR2 is LQKENI. The CDR3 extends over 17 amino acids. V lost 0 bases, J lost 4 bases, and 18 bases lay in between. The CDR3 sequence: CASSPPSDGGLGTEAFF. The CDR3 DNA reads as TGTGCCAGCTCACCACCCTCGGACGGGGGGCTGGGCACTGAAGCTTTCTTT.

The gene calls are TRBV5-1 and TRBJ2-2; TRBD2 might be the D (6 bases). Looked up from germline, CDR1 is SGHRS and CDR2 is YFSETQ. The V end lost 1 base, the J end lost 5 bases, and 18 bases lay between the germline ends. The CDR3 covers 17 residues. The CDR3 coding sequence is TGCGCCAGCAGCTTGCGTTCTGCGGGAAGTAGGACCGGGGAGCTGTTTTTT. Its protein is CASSLRSAGSRTGELFF.

This sequence joins TRBV5-1 and TRBJ2-3; the match to TRBD2 covers 12 bases. J gave up 1 base and V 7 bases, and 7 bases lay outside the gene matches. CDR1 and CDR2 from the germline V gene are SGHRS and YFSETQ. The CDR3 length is 16 residues. The DNA of the CDR3 is TGCGCCAGCCGACTAGCGGGAGATCGGGGCACAGATACGCAGTATTTT. It codes for CASRLAGDRGTDTQYF.

V gene TRBV2 combines with J gene TRBJ2-7; 8 nucleotides line up with TRBD1. Germline CDR1 reads SNHLY; CDR2 reads FYNNEI. V lost 6 bases, J lost 3 bases, and 7 bases stayed unmatched. The CDR3 contains 14 residues. The CDR3 protein is CASSPTGARYEQYF. CDR3 nucleotides: TGTGCCAGCAGCCCGACAGGGGCTCGCTACGAGCAGTACTTC.

The rearrangement links TRBV2 to TRBJ2-1, with 8 positions matching TRBD2. The V segment lost 7 bases and the J segment 4 bases; nucleotides outside the gene matches: 3. Germline V gene lookup returns CDR1 SNHLY and CDR2 FYNNEI. The CDR3 loop spans 13 amino acids. The CDR3 reads CASIGGRYNEQFF. CDR3 sequence (DNA): TGTGCCAGCATAGGCGGGAGGTACAATGAGCAGTTCTTC.

The V and J genes are TRBV29-1 and TRBJ2-3; possible D gene TRBD2, 5 bases. This CDR3 is built from 14 residues. Between the trimmed V and J ends, which lost 7 bases and 2 bases, there was a span of 16 bases. The germline V gene has CDR1 SQVTM and CDR2 ANQGSEA. CDR3 in amino acids: CSGGQLSNTDTQYF. As DNA, the CDR3 is TGCAGCGGAGGGCAGCTCTCTAACACAGATACGCAGTATTTT.

The rearrangement links TRBV7-9 to TRBJ2-3; tentatively, D is TRBD2 (5 bases). V lost 11 bases, J lost 2 bases, and 11 bases lay in between. CDR3 length equals 12 residues. Germline V gene lookup returns CDR1 SEHNR and CDR2 FQNEAQ (reference sequence). CDR3 residues: CASRRNTDTQYF. The CDR3 DNA reads as TGTGCCTCCCGGAGGAACACAGATACGCAGTATTTT.

The CDR3 protein is CASSQGLAGSYNEQFF. The CDR3 nucleotides read TGCGCCAGCAGCCAAGGACTAGCGGGATCCTACAATGAGCAGTTCTTC. The chain links TRBV4-3 to TRBJ2-1; 11 positions match TRBD2. This CDR3 is 16 amino acids long. The germline V gene has CDR1 LGHNA and CDR2 YSLEER. Germline trimming cut 1 base from V and 1 base from J; bases unmatched to any gene: 0.

V and J are TRBV7-2 and TRBJ1-6, with TRBD1 matching 7 bases. Germline V gene lookup returns CDR1 SGHTA and CDR2 FQGNSA. The CDR3 is made up of 14 amino acids. The V gene end was trimmed by 5 bases and the J gene end by 8 bases; junction bases not matched to a gene: 6. Written as DNA, the CDR3 is TGTGCCAGCAGCCAGAGACAGGGACATTCACCCCTCCACTTT. Translated: CASSQRQGHSPLHF.

The chain carries TRBV29-1 and TRBJ2-5; 9 bases align to TRBD1. CDR1 is SQVTM and CDR2 is ANQGSEA in the germline V gene. The CDR3 is 14 amino acids. V trimming: 5 bases; J trimming: 5 bases; junction bases outside the gene matches: 9. CDR3 DNA: TGCAGCGTTTACGGACAGGGGCCCCGGGAGACCCAGTACTTC. Protein: CSVYGQGPRETQYF.

The CDR3 coding sequence is TGTGCCAGCAGCCTGGACAGGGGGTACGAGCAGTACTTC. It yields the protein CASSLDRGYEQYF. This rearrangement joins TRBV7-2 to TRBJ2-7; 10 bases line up with TRBD1. V gave up 5 bases and J gave up 4 bases; unmatched junction bases: 2. The length of the CDR3 is 13 residues. Germline CDR1 and CDR2: SGHTA and FQGNSA.